This T cell receptor (beta chain) was found in a study of T-cell reconstitution after alpha-beta-depleted transplantation in children. The CDR3 consists of 16 residues. The germline V gene encodes CDR1 SGHRS and CDR2 YFSETQ. The ends lost 0 bases at V and 4 bases at J; junction bases unmatched: 7. General study points: Newly produced T cells mostly accounted for T-cell counts and diversity one year post-transplant. Day-60 TCRbeta diversity that was high in some patients was derived from surviving recipient T cells and thymic progenitors. Several hundred expanded graft clones reportedly gave rise to the alpha-beta T cells present about two months after transplant.

A word on this clonotype: The target antigen is unknown.

The TCRbeta library incorporated unique molecular identifiers. Using its own MiXCR run on the PCR reads, TCRdb lists one record per CDR3 protein. This sample yields a few hundred thousand distinct CDR3 sequences, of which 27% are seen a single time; around a third belongs to the top ten. The V gene is TRBV5-1, the J gene TRBJ2-5, with 9 bases that match TRBD1. The receptor was derived from a boy in the first two years of life with Wiskott-Aldrich syndrome, due to receive a stem cell transplant. The source material was PBMCs, sampled before TCRalphabeta/CD19-depleted stem cell transplant. CDR3 region: CASSLAVGQGLETQYF. CDR3 nucleotide sequence: TGCGCCAGCAGCTTGGCCGTAGGACAGGGGTTAGAGACCCAGTACTTC.